This T cell receptor (beta chain) derives from a study of identical twins. This clonotype was picked up many times. Its cognate antigen is unknown. Everyone who gave samples was a healthy Caucasian. Template switching created a universal primer site, and the cDNA included unique molecular identifiers. TCRdb re-called the 5' RACE reads with MiXCR, one entry per CDR3 protein. The data contain about 100,000 distinct CDR3 sequences, under 6.5% of them singletons. Findings and caveats of the study: Reduced insertions were recorded for abundant cord blood beta clonotypes, with no such pattern in memory repertoires. It was out-of-frame TCR alpha sharing in monozygotic twins that models underestimated.

Trimming pared 9 bases from V and 6 bases from J, leaving 22 bases between. The CDR3 extends over 15 amino acids. Material for sequencing was memory T cells sorted from blood. This chain connects TRBV12-3 or TRBV12-4 to TRBJ2-3, with D perhaps being TRBD1 or TRBD2 (6 bases each). This TCR was sampled from a woman aged 45-65 years in good health. The CDR3 bases are TGTGCCAGTTATAGGGACCCCAGGAGGGGGGATACGCAGTATTTT. Translated, it gives CASYRDPRRGDTQYF.